This T cell receptor beta chain emerged from a study of CD8 T cells in ankylosing spondylitis. Study-wide results and limits: Under 10 highly homologous variants formed a TCR beta motif that appeared characteristic of ankylosing spondylitis blood. Disease-associated clones were reportedly significantly overrepresented in matched ankylosing spondylitis synovial fluid. Within peripheral blood, clones linked to disease were CD8+ and relatively rare. A number of the motif variants had already been described in reactive arthritis synovial fluid and blood.

V was pared by 6 bases and J by 4 bases, with 19 bases between. The CDR3 is made up of 16 amino acids. Germline-derived CDR1 and CDR2 are KGHDR and SFDVKD. Quantitative 5'-RACE with molecular barcodes was used to make the TCR beta libraries. MiXCR, applied by TCRdb to the 5' RACE reads, yields one record per CDR3 protein. The sample includes around 540,000 distinct CDR3 sequences, roughly 13% seen only once; the top ten take under 7.5%. This clonotype has more than one count but fewer than ten. Its antigen is unknown. The TCR sequence derives from a male donor with ankylosing spondylitis. Input material: blood, either unsorted or a sorted T cell fraction (not recorded which). The chain combines TRBV24-1 with TRBJ2-3, with D possibly TRBD2 on 6 matching bases. This CDR3 is CATSRGEALPPDTQYF. In DNA, the CDR3 is TGTGCCACCAGTAGAGGGGAGGCTCTCCCCCCAGATACGCAGTATTTT.